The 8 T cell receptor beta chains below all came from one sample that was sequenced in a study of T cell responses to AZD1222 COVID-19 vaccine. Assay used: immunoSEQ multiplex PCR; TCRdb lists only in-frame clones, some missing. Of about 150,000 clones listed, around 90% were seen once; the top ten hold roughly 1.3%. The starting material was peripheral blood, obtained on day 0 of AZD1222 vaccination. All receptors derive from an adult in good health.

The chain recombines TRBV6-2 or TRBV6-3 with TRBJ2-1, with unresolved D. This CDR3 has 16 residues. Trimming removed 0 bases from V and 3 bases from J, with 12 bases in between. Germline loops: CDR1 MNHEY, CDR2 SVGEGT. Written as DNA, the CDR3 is TGTGCCAGCAGTTACTCGAGAAGTCCCAACTACAATGAGCAGTTCTTC. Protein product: CASSYSRSPNYNEQFF.

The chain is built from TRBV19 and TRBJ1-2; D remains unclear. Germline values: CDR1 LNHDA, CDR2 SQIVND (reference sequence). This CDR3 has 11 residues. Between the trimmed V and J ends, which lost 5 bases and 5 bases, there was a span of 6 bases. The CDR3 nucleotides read TGTGCCAGTAGTTATCAATATGGCTACACCTTC. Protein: CASSYQYGYTF.

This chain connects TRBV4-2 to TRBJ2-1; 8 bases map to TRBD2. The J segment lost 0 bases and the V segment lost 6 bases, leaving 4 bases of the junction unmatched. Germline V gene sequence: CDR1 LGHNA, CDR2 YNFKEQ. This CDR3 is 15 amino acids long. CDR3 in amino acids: CASSLSGSSYNEQFF. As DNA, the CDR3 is TGTGCCAGCAGTCTAAGCGGGAGCTCCTACAATGAGCAGTTCTTC.

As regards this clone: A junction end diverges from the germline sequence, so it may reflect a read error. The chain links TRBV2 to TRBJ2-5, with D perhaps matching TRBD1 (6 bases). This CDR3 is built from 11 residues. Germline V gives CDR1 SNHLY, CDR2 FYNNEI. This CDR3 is CASRTEQTQYF. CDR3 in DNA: TGTGCGAGCAGGACAGAGCAGACCCAGTACTTC.

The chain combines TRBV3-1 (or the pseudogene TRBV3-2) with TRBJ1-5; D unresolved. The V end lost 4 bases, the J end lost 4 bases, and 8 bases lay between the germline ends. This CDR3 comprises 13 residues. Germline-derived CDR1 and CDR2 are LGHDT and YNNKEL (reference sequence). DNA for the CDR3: TGTGCCAGCAGCCTGACCCAAAATCAGCCCCAGCATTTT. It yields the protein CASSLTQNQPQHF.

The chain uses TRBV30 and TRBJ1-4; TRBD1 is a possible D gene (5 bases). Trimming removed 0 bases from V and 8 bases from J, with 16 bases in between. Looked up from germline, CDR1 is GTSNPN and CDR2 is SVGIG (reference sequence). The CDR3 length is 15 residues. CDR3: CAWSVGVGPREKLFF. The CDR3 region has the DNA TGTGCCTGGAGTGTCGGGGTGGGGCCGAGAGAAAAACTGTTTTTT.

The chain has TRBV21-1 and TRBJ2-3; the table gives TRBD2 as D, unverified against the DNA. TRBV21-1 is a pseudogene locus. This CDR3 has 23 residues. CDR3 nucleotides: TGTGCCAGCAGCAAATCCCCGGTCACCGTCGGACTAGCGGGGGGTCCGAGGGCAGATACGCAGTATTTT. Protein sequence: CASSKSPVTVGLAGGPRADTQYF.

The CDR3 bases are TGTGCCAGCAGCACAGGACAGGGAGGTCAGCCCCAGCATTTT. Protein: CASSTGQGGQPQHF. The gene calls are TRBV6-6 and TRBJ1-5; 8 bases are shared with TRBD1. Germline values: CDR1 MNHNY, CDR2 SVGAGI (reference sequence). V trimming: 6 bases; J trimming: 6 bases; junction bases outside the gene matches: 7. CDR3 length: 14 residues.